What follows are 19 T cell receptor beta chains derived from one specimen sequenced in a study of T cell repertoires in cytomegalovirus infection. TCRdb called the reads again in MiXCR, with one record for every CDR3 protein. This sample carries some 560,000 distinct CDR3 sequences, approximately 40% of them seen once, and the ten largest clones take 40% to 60%. Their antigens are not known. Sequenced here: cultured PBMCs, sampled from culture after CMV antigen stimulation. Source of these receptors: a human donor in good health (CMV status not recorded). Some clones in this sample may be carry-over from other donors' samples.

The CDR3 sequence is CASSFLSAGELFF. Here the CDR3 DNA reads TGTGCCAGCAGTTTTCTTAGCGCCGGGGAGCTGTTTTTT. This sequence joins TRBV12-3 or TRBV12-4 and TRBJ2-2; D possibly corresponds to TRBD2 (5 bases). This CDR3 comprises 13 residues. Deletions cut 3 bases from V and 6 bases from J, with 8 bases between.

The CDR3 bases are TGTGCCAGCAGTTACTCGCACGGGAATGAAGCTTTCTTT. Amino acids: CASSYSHGNEAFF. The V call is TRBV6-6, the J call TRBJ1-1; D unresolved. V was cut by 0 bases and J by 7 bases, with 9 bases left in between. This CDR3 has 13 residues. CDR1 and CDR2 (germline): MNHNY, SVGAGI (reference sequence).

This clonotype was seen only once. The rearrangement joins TRBV6-6 to TRBJ2-5, with D tentatively TRBD2 (7 bases). The V end was cut by 6 bases, the J end by 5 bases, with 16 bases between. Per the germline V gene, CDR1 is MNHNY and CDR2 is SVGAGI (reference sequence). CDR3 length: 14 amino acids. CDR3 loop: CASREGGRGETQYF. The CDR3 DNA reads as TGTGCCAGCAGAGAGGGGGGGCGTGGGGAGACCCAGTACTTC.

This clonotype came up a few times. The chain carries TRBV7-2 and TRBJ1-1; 9 bases are shared with TRBD1. J lost 5 bases, V lost 6 bases, and 10 bases had no gene match. This CDR3 spans 15 amino acids. Germline V gene data show CDR1 as SGHTA and CDR2 as FQGNSA. CDR3 protein: CASSSHRGRRTEAFF. In DNA form, the CDR3 reads TGTGCCAGCAGTTCCCACAGGGGGCGCCGAACTGAAGCTTTCTTT.

The chain carries TRBV20-1 and TRBJ1-3; D possibly corresponds to TRBD1 (5 bases). V was clipped by 6 bases and J by 4 bases, with 13 bases between them. The CDR3 is made up of 13 amino acids. Germline assignment: CDR1 DFQATT and CDR2 SNEGSKA (reference sequence). Written as DNA, the CDR3 is TGCAGTGCCCCTGGGGACGCCGGAAACACCATATATTTT. It specifies CSAPGDAGNTIYF.

J is TRBJ2-5 and V is TRBV7-8; D is undetermined. V lost 1 base, J lost 3 bases, and 9 bases lay in between. The CDR3 extends over 14 amino acids. Germline CDR1 SGHVS, CDR2 FQNEAQ. The CDR3 DNA reads as TGTGCCAGCAGCTTAGTTCGGGTGGAAGAGACCCAGTACTTC. It yields the protein CASSLVRVEETQYF.

The chain has TRBV20-1 and TRBJ1-4; D is unclear. Trimming took off 3 bases at V and 8 bases at J, with 13 bases between the two ends. The CDR3 has 13 amino acids. Germline V CDR1 and CDR2: DFQATT, SNEGSKA (reference sequence). This CDR3 reads CSAREGPEEKLFF. DNA for the CDR3: TGCAGTGCTAGGGAGGGTCCGGAAGAAAAACTGTTTTTT.

J is TRBJ2-5 and V is TRBV30, with a weak D call TRBD2 (5 bases). The V and J ends lost 3 bases and 0 bases respectively, with 8 bases between them. The CDR3 has 13 residues. The V gene's germline CDR1 is GTSNPN and CDR2 SVGIG (reference sequence). CDR3 sequence reads: CAWRETNQETQYF. The DNA of the CDR3 is TGTGCCTGGAGGGAGACTAACCAAGAGACCCAGTACTTC.

This chain connects TRBV28 to TRBJ2-7, with a weak D call TRBD2 (6 bases). Germline V gene data show CDR1 as MDHEN and CDR2 as SYDVKM. The CDR3 contains 14 residues. Between the trimmed V and J ends, which lost 5 bases and 2 bases, there was a span of 13 bases. The CDR3 DNA follows: TGTGCCAGCAGTACCCGCGGGGCTACCTACGAGCAGTACTTC. Amino acids: CASSTRGATYEQYF.

This chain connects TRBV7-6 to TRBJ1-5; D not certain. Germline-derived CDR1 and CDR2 are SGHVS and FNYEAQ. Trimming removed 3 bases at V and 0 bases at J, with 9 bases between. This CDR3 is 15 amino acids long. The CDR3 reads CASSFFGDSNQPQHF. In DNA, the CDR3 is TGTGCCAGCAGCTTTTTCGGCGATAGCAATCAGCCCCAGCATTTT.

The chain carries TRBV6-6 and TRBJ2-7; D is undetermined. The V gene's germline CDR1 is MNHNY and CDR2 SVGAGI (reference sequence). The V and J ends lost 5 bases and 5 bases respectively, with 10 bases between them. The CDR3 is made up of 12 amino acids. CDR3 protein: CASSGLSDEQYF. Written as DNA, the CDR3 is TGTGCCAGCAGTGGGCTGAGCGACGAGCAGTACTTC.

The genes are TRBV6-8 and TRBJ2-7; D perhaps matches TRBD1 (6 bases). CDR1 and CDR2 (germline): MNHGY, SAAAGT. This CDR3 is 14 amino acids long. With 5 bases removed from V and 3 bases from J, the gap between germline ends came to 14 bases. CDR3 bases: TGTGCCAGCAGTCCCTGGGACAATAACTACGAGCAGTACTTC. It translates to CASSPWDNNYEQYF.

The chain has TRBV7-2 and TRBJ2-7, with 13 nucleotides matching TRBD2. Germline values: CDR1 SGHTA, CDR2 FQGNSA. The junction had 1 base not matched to a gene; V was cut back by 4 bases and J by 4 bases. The CDR3 contains 14 residues. In nucleotides, the CDR3 is TGTGCCAGCAGCTCGACTAGCGGGGGGTACGAGCAGTACTTC. Residues: CASSSTSGGYEQYF.

The chain uses TRBV6-1 and TRBJ1-5; 7 bases align to TRBD1. V was clipped by 6 bases and J by 3 bases; unmatched bases: 8. CDR1 and CDR2 (germline): MNHNS, SASEGT. The CDR3 extends over 15 amino acids. The DNA for the CDR3 is TGTGCCAGCAGCATCCGGGACAGAGACAATCAGCCCCAGCATTTT. Translating it yields CASSIRDRDNQPQHF.

This clonotype appeared a few times. CDR3 residues: CASSLEAAGNSPLHF. The CDR3, as DNA: TGTGCCAGCAGCTTAGAGGCAGCGGGTAATTCACCCCTCCACTTT. The rearrangement joins TRBV7-9 to TRBJ1-6; D unclear. From germline, CDR1 is SEHNR and CDR2 FQNEAQ (reference sequence). Trimming cost V 1 base and J 6 bases, with 10 bases left between them. This CDR3 comprises 15 residues.

This clonotype was seen at least ten times. The rearrangement joins TRBV7-2 to TRBJ2-7; the D gene is possibly TRBD1 (6 bases). The CDR3 covers 14 residues. The V end lost 2 bases, the J end lost 2 bases, and 10 bases lay between the germline ends. Germline V gene lookup returns CDR1 SGHTA and CDR2 FQGNSA. The CDR3 DNA reads as TGTGCCAGCAGCTTAAACAGGGCTACCTACGAGCAGTACTTC. Its translation: CASSLNRATYEQYF.

This sequence joins TRBV5-1 and TRBJ2-1; 7 nucleotides match TRBD2. The CDR3 totals 14 residues. J lost 7 bases, V lost 0 bases, and 4 bases had no gene match. Germline V gives CDR1 SGHRS, CDR2 YFSETQ. The CDR3, as DNA: TGCGCCAGCAGCTTGGTTTCGCGGGGGAATGAGCAGTTCTTC. Translated: CASSLVSRGNEQFF.

The chain has TRBV28 and TRBJ2-5, with D perhaps TRBD1 (6 bases). The germline V and J ends were trimmed by 2 bases and 7 bases, with 17 bases remaining between them. From germline, CDR1 is MDHEN and CDR2 SYDVKM. This CDR3 region has 15 residues. The CDR3: CASSLPAWGPGTQYF. The CDR3 DNA reads TGTGCCAGCAGTTTACCGGCTTGGGGGCCCGGGACCCAGTACTTC.

The table lists this clonotype with a count of one. The chain employs TRBV7-2 and TRBJ2-5; 9 bases map to TRBD2. Germline CDR1 and CDR2: SGHTA and FQGNSA. The CDR3 extends over 15 amino acids. Unmatched junction bases numbered 6, after V lost 4 bases and J lost 3 bases. The CDR3 bases are TGTGCCAGCAGCTGGGTAGCGGGAGTCGAAGAGACCCAGTACTTC. Translating gives CASSWVAGVEETQYF.